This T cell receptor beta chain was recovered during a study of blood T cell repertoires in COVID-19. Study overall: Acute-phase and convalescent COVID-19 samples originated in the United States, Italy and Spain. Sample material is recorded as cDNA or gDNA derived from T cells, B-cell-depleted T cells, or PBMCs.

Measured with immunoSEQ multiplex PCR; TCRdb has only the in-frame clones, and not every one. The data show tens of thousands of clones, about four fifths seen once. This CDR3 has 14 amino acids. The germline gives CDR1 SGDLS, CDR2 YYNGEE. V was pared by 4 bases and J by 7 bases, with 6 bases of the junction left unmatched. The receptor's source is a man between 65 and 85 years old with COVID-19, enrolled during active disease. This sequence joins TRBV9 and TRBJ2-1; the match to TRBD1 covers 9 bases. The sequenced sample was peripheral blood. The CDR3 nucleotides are TGTGCCAGCAGCCCTCGGGACAGGGTTAATGAGCAGTTCTTC. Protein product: CASSPRDRVNEQFF.